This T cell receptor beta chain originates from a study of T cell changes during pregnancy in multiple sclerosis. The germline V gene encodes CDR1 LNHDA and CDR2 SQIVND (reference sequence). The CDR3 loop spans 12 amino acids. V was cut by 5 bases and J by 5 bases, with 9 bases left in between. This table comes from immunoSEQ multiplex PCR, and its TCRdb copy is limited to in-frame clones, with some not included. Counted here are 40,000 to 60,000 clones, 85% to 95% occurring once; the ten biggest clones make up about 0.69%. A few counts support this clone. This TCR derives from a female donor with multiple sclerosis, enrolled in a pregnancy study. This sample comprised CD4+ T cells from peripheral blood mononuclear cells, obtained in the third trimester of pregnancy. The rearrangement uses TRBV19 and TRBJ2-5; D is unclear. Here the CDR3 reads CASSEVRETQYF. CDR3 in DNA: TGTGCCAGTAGTGAAGTCCGGGAGACCCAGTACTTC. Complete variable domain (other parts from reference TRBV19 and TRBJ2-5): DGGITQSPKYLFRKEGQNVTLSCEQNLNHDAMYWYRQDPGQGLRLIYYSQIVNDFQKGDIAEGYSVSREKKESFPLTVTSAQKNPTAFYLCASSEVRETQYFGPGTRLLVL.